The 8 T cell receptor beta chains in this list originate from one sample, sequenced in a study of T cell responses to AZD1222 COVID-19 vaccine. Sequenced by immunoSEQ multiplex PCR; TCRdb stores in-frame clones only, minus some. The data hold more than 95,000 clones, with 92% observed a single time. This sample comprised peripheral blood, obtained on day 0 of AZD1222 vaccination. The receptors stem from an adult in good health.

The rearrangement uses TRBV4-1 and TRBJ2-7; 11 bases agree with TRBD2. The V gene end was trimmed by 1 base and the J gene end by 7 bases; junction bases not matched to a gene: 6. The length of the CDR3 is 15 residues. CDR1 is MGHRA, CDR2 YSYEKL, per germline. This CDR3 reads CASSQGGLAAQEQYF. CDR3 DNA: TGCGCCAGCAGCCAAGGGGGACTAGCGGCCCAAGAGCAGTACTTC.

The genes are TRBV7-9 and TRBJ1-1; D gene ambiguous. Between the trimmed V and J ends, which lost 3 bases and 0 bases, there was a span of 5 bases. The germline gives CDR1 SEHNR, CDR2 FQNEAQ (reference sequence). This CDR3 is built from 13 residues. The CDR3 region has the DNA TGTGCCAGCAGCTTCTTAATGAACACTGAAGCTTTCTTT. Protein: CASSFLMNTEAFF.

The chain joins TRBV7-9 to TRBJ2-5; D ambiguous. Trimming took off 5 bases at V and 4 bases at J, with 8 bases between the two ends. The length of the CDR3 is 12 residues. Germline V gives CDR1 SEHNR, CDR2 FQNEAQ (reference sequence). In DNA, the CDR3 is TGTGCCAGCAGCCCGATGGGAGAGACCCAGTACTTC. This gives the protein CASSPMGETQYF.

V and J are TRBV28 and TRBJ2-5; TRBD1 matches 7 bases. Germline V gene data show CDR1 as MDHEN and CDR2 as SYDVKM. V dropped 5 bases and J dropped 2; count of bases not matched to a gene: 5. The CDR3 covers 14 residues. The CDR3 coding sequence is TGTGCCAGCAGTCCCGGGGACAGACAAGAGACCCAGTACTTC. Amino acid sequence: CASSPGDRQETQYF.

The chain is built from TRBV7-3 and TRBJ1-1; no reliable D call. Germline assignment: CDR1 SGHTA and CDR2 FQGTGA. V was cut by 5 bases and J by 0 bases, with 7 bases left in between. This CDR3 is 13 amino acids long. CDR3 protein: CASSTGMNTEAFF. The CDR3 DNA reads TGTGCCAGCAGCACGGGTATGAACACTGAAGCTTTCTTT.

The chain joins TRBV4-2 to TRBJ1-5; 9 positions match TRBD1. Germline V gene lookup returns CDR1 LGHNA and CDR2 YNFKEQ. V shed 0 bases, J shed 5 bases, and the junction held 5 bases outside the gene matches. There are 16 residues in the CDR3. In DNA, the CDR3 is TGTGCCAGCAGCCAAGAAGGACAGGGGCTATATCAGCCCCAGCATTTT. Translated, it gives CASSQEGQGLYQPQHF.

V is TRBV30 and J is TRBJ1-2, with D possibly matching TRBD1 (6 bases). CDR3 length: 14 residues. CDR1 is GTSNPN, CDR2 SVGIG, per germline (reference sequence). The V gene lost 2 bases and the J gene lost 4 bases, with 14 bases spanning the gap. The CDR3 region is CAWSPGQSTYGYTF. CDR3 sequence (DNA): TGTGCCTGGAGTCCAGGACAGTCCACCTATGGCTACACCTTC.

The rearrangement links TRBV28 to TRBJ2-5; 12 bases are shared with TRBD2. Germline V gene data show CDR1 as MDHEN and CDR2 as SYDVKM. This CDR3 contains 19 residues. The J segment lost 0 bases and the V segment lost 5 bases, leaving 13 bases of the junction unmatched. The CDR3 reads CASSSGLAGTYDYQETQYF. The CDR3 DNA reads TGTGCCAGCAGTAGCGGACTAGCGGGGACTTACGATTACCAAGAGACCCAGTACTTC. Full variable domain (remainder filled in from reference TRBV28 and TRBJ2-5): DVKVTQSSRYLVKRTGEKVFLECVQDMDHENMFWYRQDPGLGLRLIYFSYDVKMKEKGDIPEGYSVSREKKERFSLILESASTNQTSMYLCASSSGLAGTYDYQETQYFGPGTRLLVL.